This T cell receptor (beta chain) was recorded in a study of PD-L1 blockade in urothelial cancer. Looking at the study overall: Prior chemotherapy in patients spanned 0 to 3 regimens. At 3 weeks (second dose) and 6 weeks after starting treatment, blood was analyzed. Broader study findings: Below-median TCR clonality that was measured in pretreatment blood predicted better survival.

CDR1 is SGHTA and CDR2 is FQGNSA in the germline V gene. The CDR3 has 14 residues. V was clipped by 3 bases and J by 6 bases, with 15 bases between them. Every PCR was spiked with synthetic TCR analog templates. Sequencing was performed with immunoSEQ multiplex PCR; in TCRdb, only in-frame clones are kept and a portion is missing. The table records about 83,000 clones, approximately 86% of them present only once. In the case of this clone: Its antigen is undetermined.

This sequence joins TRBV7-2 and TRBJ2-7; maybe TRBD1 (5 bases). The sequence derives from a woman in her 70s with urothelial cancer. The starting material was PBMCs, obtained around atezolizumab (anti-PD-L1) treatment. The CDR3 DNA reads as TGTGCCAGCAGCTTTTGGGTAGGGGCGTCCGAGCAGTACTTC. It specifies CASSFWVGASEQYF.